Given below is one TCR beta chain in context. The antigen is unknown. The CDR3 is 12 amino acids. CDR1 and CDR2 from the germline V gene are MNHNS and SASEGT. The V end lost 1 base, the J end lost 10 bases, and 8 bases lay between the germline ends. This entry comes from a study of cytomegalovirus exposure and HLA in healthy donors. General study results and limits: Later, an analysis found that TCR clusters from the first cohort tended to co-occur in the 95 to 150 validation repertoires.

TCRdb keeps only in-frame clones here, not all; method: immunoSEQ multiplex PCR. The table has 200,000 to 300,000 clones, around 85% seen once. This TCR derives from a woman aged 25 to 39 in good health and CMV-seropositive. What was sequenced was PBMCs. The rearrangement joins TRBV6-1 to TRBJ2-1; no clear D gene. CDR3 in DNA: TGTGCCAGCAGTGAAGGCTGGGCCGAGCAGTTCTTC. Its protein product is CASSEGWAEQFF.